This is a list of T cell receptor beta chains from one sample in a study of graft-versus-host responses after intestinal transplantation. Data came from immunoSEQ multiplex PCR; TCRdb stores just in-frame clones and leaves some out. The data contain some 3,900 clones, roughly 41% of them singletons. The material was alloreactive CD8+ T cells from a mixed lymphocyte reaction culture, obtained before transplantation. The receptors originated from a human patient who was an organ donor for intestinal transplantation. The CDR3 runs from the conserved cysteine through the conserved F or W. D genes are given only for firm matches. Size values are once, few and many counts, or a class for expanded clones, and some rows have none.

TRBJ2-7	TRBV21-1	.	.	CASSKNTYPWGYEQYF	TGTGCCAGCAGCAAAAACACCTACCCTTGGGGCTACGAGCAGTACTTC
TRBJ1-1	TRBV4-3	.	few	CASSQGVRNTEAFF	TGCGCCAGCAGCCAAGGAGTAAGGAACACTGAAGCTTTCTTT
TRBJ2-7	TRBV10-1	TRBD2	.	CASPWTSGRALSYEQYF	TGCGCCAGCCCCTGGACTAGCGGGAGGGCCTTATCGTACGAGCAGTACTTC
TRBJ2-1	TRBV7-9	TRBD2	.	CASSPYYSGTSGRNEQFF	TGTGCCAGCAGCCCGTATTACTCCGGGACTAGCGGGAGGAATGAGCAGTTCTTC
TRBJ1-1	TRBV19	TRBD1	.	CASSDRGRGTEAFF	TGTGCCAGTAGTGACAGGGGGAGAGGCACTGAAGCTTTCTTT
TRBJ2-2	TRBV7-2	TRBD2	.	CASSLELAGGSTGELFF	TGTGCCAGCAGCTTGGAACTAGCGGGAGGTAGCACCGGGGAGCTGTTTTTT
TRBJ2-7	TRBV2	.	few	CASEGGGRGYEQYF	TGTGCCAGCGAGGGGGGAGGGAGGGGGTACGAGCAGTACTTC
TRBJ2-6	TRBV7-9	.	.	CASSLVVVNSPSGANVLTF	TGTGCCAGCAGCCTCGTGGTTGTGAACAGCCCCTCTGGGGCCAACGTCCTGACTTTC
TRBJ2-7	TRBV4-1	TRBD2	medium-sized	CASSQASGSFSYEQYF	TGCGCCAGCAGCCAAGCTAGCGGGAGTTTCTCCTACGAGCAGTACTTC
TRBJ2-7	TRBV27	.	.	CASSFGGPSYEQYF	TGTGCCAGCAGTTTCGGGGGGCCCTCCTACGAGCAGTACTTC
TRBJ2-7	TRBV19	.	.	CASSAHEAFEGSSYEQYF	TGTGCCAGTAGTGCCCACGAGGCTTTTGAGGGCTCCTCCTACGAGCAGTACTTC
TRBJ2-7	TRBV6-1	.	few	CASSLGVSYEQYF	TGTGCCAGCAGCCTCGGGGTCTCCTACGAGCAGTACTTC
TRBJ2-3	TRBV4-2	.	.	CASSQAPEADTQYF	TGTGCCAGCAGCCAAGCCCCCGAGGCGGATACGCAGTATTTT
TRBJ2-7	TRBV7-9	TRBD2	large	CASSSTASGLSYEQYF	TGTGCCAGCAGCTCCACAGCTAGCGGACTTTCCTACGAGCAGTACTTC
TRBJ2-1	TRBV18	.	.	CASSPTGSHLYNEQFF	TGTGCCAGCTCACCAACCGGGAGCCATCTGTACAATGAGCAGTTCTTC
TRBJ2-7	TRBV5-5	.	.	CASSLYNAYEQYF	TGTGCCAGCAGCTTGTACAACGCTTACGAGCAGTACTTC
TRBJ1-2	TRBV4-1	.	.	CASSFQAFWNYGYTF	TGCGCCAGCAGCTTCCAGGCTTTCTGGAACTATGGCTACACCTTC
TRBJ2-7	TRBV7-8	.	.	CASRQSGRAPPLRTYEQYF	TGTGCCAGCAGACAATCCGGCAGGGCGCCCCCACTAAGAACCTACGAGCAGTACTTC
TRBJ1-1	TRBV19	.	few	CASSRTREAFF	TGTGCCAGTAGTAGGACTAGGGAAGCTTTCTTT
TRBJ2-3	TRBV2	.	.	CASIQVPDTQYF	TGTGCCAGCATACAGGTTCCAGATACGCAGTATTTT
TRBJ1-2	TRBV28	.	.	CASSLGPINYGYTF	TGTGCCAGCAGTTTGGGCCCGATTAACTATGGCTACACCTTC
TRBJ1-5	TRBV28	TRBD1	large	CASRRDSTIMPQHF	TGTGCCAGCAGGAGGGACAGTACAATCATGCCCCAGCATTTT
TRBJ2-5	TRBV6-6	.	.	CASSYTRGLETQYF	TGTGCCAGCAGTTACACAAGGGGGTTGGAGACCCAGTACTTC
TRBJ1-1	TRBV4-1	.	medium-sized	CASEGGTEAFF	TGCGCCAGCGAGGGGGGGACTGAAGCTTTCTTT
TRBJ2-7	TRBV27	.	few	CASSLYGGRPYEQYF	TGTGCCAGCAGTTTATACGGCGGGCGACCCTACGAGCAGTACTTC
TRBJ2-5	TRBV5-8	TRBD2	.	CASSLVAGGPWEETQYF	TGTGCCAGCAGCTTGGTGGCGGGAGGGCCTTGGGAGGAGACCCAGTACTTC
TRBJ1-3	TRBV7-9	.	.	CASSLARKVNTIYF	TGTGCCAGCAGCTTAGCGCGGAAGGTTAACACCATATATTTT
TRBJ2-1	TRBV19	TRBD2	.	CASSMVLAGGYEQFF	TGTGCCAGTAGTATGGTACTAGCGGGAGGTTATGAGCAGTTCTTC
TRBJ1-2	TRBV19	TRBD1	.	CASSASRDRNYGYTF	TGTGCCAGTTCGGCCTCCCGGGACAGGAACTATGGCTACACCTTC
TRBJ2-1	TRBV9	.	.	CASSVGRVAYNEQFF	TGTGCCAGCAGCGTGGGCAGGGTGGCCTACAATGAGCAGTTCTTC
TRBJ2-3	TRBV5-3	.	.	CARSADTDTQYF	TGTGCCAGAAGCGCAGACACAGATACGCAGTATTTT
TRBJ2-7	TRBV29-1	TRBD2	large	CSALAGSYEQYF	TGCAGCGCCCTAGCGGGATCCTACGAGCAGTACTTC
TRBJ2-7	TRBV30	.	medium-sized	CAQVGPPYYEQYF	TGTGCCCAAGTGGGGCCACCCTACTACGAGCAGTACTTC
TRBJ2-5	TRBV28	TRBD2	few	CASSLFPVGGVGETQYF	TGTGCCAGCAGTTTATTCCCCGTGGGGGGGGTGGGAGAGACCCAGTACTTC
TRBJ1-5	TRBV15	.	.	CATSRLFEGRYQPQHF	TGTGCCACCAGCAGGCTATTTGAGGGTAGGTATCAGCCCCAGCATTTT
TRBJ2-7	TRBV27	TRBD2	medium-sized	CASSAGDRLPYEQYF	TGTGCCAGCAGTGCGGGGGACCGCTTACCCTACGAGCAGTACTTC
TRBJ1-1	TRBV6-1	.	.	CASSEWAGMLDTEAFF	TGTGCCAGCAGTGAATGGGCAGGGATGTTGGACACTGAAGCTTTCTTT
TRBJ1-1	TRBV28	TRBD1	few	CASSPGGTEAFF	TGTGCCAGCAGCCCAGGGGGCACTGAAGCTTTCTTT
TRBJ2-7	TRBV11-2	.	.	CASSPWRGLGYEQYF	TGTGCCAGCAGCCCATGGAGGGGGCTCGGGTACGAGCAGTACTTC
TRBJ2-1	TRBV5-4	.	.	CASSQESAVSYNEQFF	TGCGCCAGCAGCCAAGAGTCAGCGGTTTCCTACAATGAGCAGTTCTTC
TRBJ1-2	TRBV27	.	.	CASSLSGGGYGYTF	TGTGCCAGCAGTTTAAGTGGGGGCGGCTATGGCTACACCTTC
TRBJ1-4	TRBV6-5	TRBD1	.	CASSYQTGEKLFF	TGTGCCAGCAGTTACCAGACAGGGGAAAAACTGTTTTTT
TRBJ2-3	TRBV2	TRBD2	.	CASSVSLAGPVTDTQYF	TGTGCCAGCAGTGTTAGCCTAGCGGGACCCGTCACAGATACGCAGTATTTT
TRBJ2-7	TRBV11-2	.	.	CASTPGQLGYEQYF	TGTGCCAGCACTCCAGGGCAGCTCGGCTACGAGCAGTACTTC
TRBJ2-1	TRBV2	TRBD1	.	CASLVRGQHSSSYNEQFF	TGTGCCAGCCTTGTCAGGGGACAGCATTCTAGCTCCTACAATGAGCAGTTCTTC
TRBJ2-2	TRBV27	.	large	CASSIGQRGELFF	TGTGCCAGCAGTATTGGACAGAGGGGGGAGCTGTTTTTT
TRBJ2-3	TRBV4-3	TRBD1	.	CASSQGTGVWGDTQYF	TGCGCCAGCAGCCAAGGGACAGGGGTGTGGGGAGATACGCAGTATTTT
TRBJ2-1	TRBV28	TRBD1	.	CASSRTGNFYNEQFF	TGTGCCAGCAGCCGGACAGGGAATTTCTACAATGAGCAGTTCTTC
TRBJ2-3	TRBV10-3	TRBD2	.	CAIASGTTDTQYF	TGTGCCATCGCTAGCGGGACGACAGATACGCAGTATTTT
TRBJ2-3	TRBV6-5	.	.	CASSYLDMPADTQYF	TGTGCCAGCAGTTACTTGGACATGCCGGCAGATACGCAGTATTTT
TRBJ2-1	TRBV7-9	TRBD2	.	CASRGLAGGMNEQFF	TGTGCCAGCAGAGGACTAGCGGGAGGGATGAATGAGCAGTTCTTC
TRBJ1-1	TRBV14	.	few	CASSQDLAALGEAFF	TGTGCCAGCAGCCAAGATCTTGCGGCTTTGGGTGAAGCTTTCTTT
TRBJ2-1	TRBV7-9	.	few	CASSEILADEQFF	TGTGCCAGCAGCGAAATACTCGCGGATGAGCAGTTCTTC